This T cell receptor (beta chain) was identified in a study of radiotherapy plus CTLA-4 blockade in lung cancer. The data were produced by immunoSEQ multiplex PCR, yet TCRdb's version contains in-frame clones alone and is incomplete. Found here are nearly 110,000 clones, more than 75% of them singletons; the top ten hold around 2%. The CDR3 sequence is 18 residues long. Germline lookup yields CDR1 SGHTA and CDR2 FQGNSA. The V gene end was trimmed by 2 bases and the J gene end by 0 bases; junction bases not matched to a gene: 9. Only a few counts were recorded for this clone. The material sequenced was peripheral blood, taken from a patient treated with radiotherapy plus ipilimumab. This receptor was identified in a human donor with non-small cell lung cancer that progressed on radiotherapy plus ipilimumab. Some clones in this sample may be carry-over from other donors' samples. This rearrangement joins TRBV7-2 to TRBJ2-4; 8 nucleotides line up with TRBD2. CDR3 sequence: CASSLLSGALLAKNIQYF. CDR3 bases: TGTGCCAGCAGCTTACTTAGCGGGGCACTTCTAGCCAAAAACATTCAGTACTTC.